This TCR beta chain was retrieved from a study of blood T cell repertoires in COVID-19. The CDR3 runs 13 residues. Per the germline V gene, CDR1 is SGHTS and CDR2 is YDEGEE. Trimming at V came to 3 bases and at J to 3 bases, leaving 0 bases not matched to a gene. This study enrolled people aged 18 to 89 from approximately 24 US geographic areas. As handled by the study authors: For nucleated cells, counts were estimated from reference gene primer amplification. Sequencing was performed with immunoSEQ multiplex PCR; in TCRdb, only in-frame clones are kept and a portion is missing. The D gene and trimming were derived from the DNA, and the V and J assignments and clone size from that table. Altogether around 380,000 clones are present, roughly 86% being singletons, with the ten largest covering 1% to 1.5%. A few counts support this clone.

Sequenced sample: PBMCs or T cells enriched from blood (not recorded which). The rearrangement joins TRBV5-8 to TRBJ1-1; 9 bases line up with TRBD1. The clonotype originates from a man aged 25-45 years who had recovered from COVID-19. Here the CDR3 DNA reads TGTGCCAGCAGCTGGGACAGGGACACTGAAGCTTTCTTT. Protein: CASSWDRDTEAFF.